Sequencing of this T cell receptor (beta chain) was carried out in a study of T-cell reconstitution after alpha-beta-depleted transplantation in children. The TCRbeta library was prepared with unique molecular identifiers. TCRdb ran MiXCR on the PCR reads and lists one entry per CDR3 protein. The data contain hundreds of thousands of distinct CDR3 sequences, over 10% of them singletons. Germline trimming cut 6 bases from V and 7 bases from J; bases unmatched to any gene: 4. Germline CDR1 and CDR2: ENHRY and SYGVKD. The CDR3 is 12 amino acids. This clonotype came up many times. Its antigen remains unidentified. General study results and limits: Newly generated T cells supplied most T-cell counts and diversity one year post-transplant.

The TCR comes from a girl aged 2 to 9 with congenital amegakaryocytic thrombocytopenia, due to receive a stem cell transplant. This chain joins TRBV10-3 and TRBJ2-7, with 9 bases that match TRBD1. The specimen was PBMCs, collected before TCRalphabeta/CD19-depleted stem cell transplant. The CDR3 is CAISGTGIEQYF. Here the CDR3 DNA reads TGTGCCATCAGCGGGACAGGGATTGAGCAGTACTTC.